This TCR beta chain stems from a study of cytomegalovirus exposure and HLA in healthy donors. CDR3 size: 14 residues. J gave up 6 bases and V 6 bases, and 4 bases lay outside the gene matches. In germline, CDR1 is SNHLY, CDR2 FYNNEI. On this clone: The antigen is undetermined.

General study results and limits: It was found in a later analysis that first-cohort TCR clusters tended to co-occur in the 90 to 150 validation repertoires. Testing in vitro showed a few CMV-associated chains specific for CMV antigens. There were under 200 TCR beta chains listed as cytomegalovirus-associated. The classifier reportedly diagnosed cytomegalovirus status with high sensitivity and specificity.

Data came from immunoSEQ multiplex PCR; TCRdb stores just in-frame clones and leaves some out. The sample has some 240,000 clones, 87% seen once. The sequenced sample consisted of PBMCs. The chain recombines TRBV2 with TRBJ2-7; TRBD2 matches 14 bases. This receptor was taken from a woman aged 18-29 years in good health and CMV-seropositive. The CDR3 spells CASSWTSGRSEQYF. DNA of the CDR3: TGTGCCAGCAGCTGGACTAGCGGGAGGTCCGAGCAGTACTTC.